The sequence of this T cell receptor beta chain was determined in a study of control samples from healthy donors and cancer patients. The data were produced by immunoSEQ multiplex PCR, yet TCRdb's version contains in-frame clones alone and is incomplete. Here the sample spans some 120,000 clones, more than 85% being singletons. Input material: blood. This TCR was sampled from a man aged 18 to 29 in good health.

The CDR3 spells CASSLGPGVNTEAFF. The CDR3 coding sequence is TGCGCCAGCAGCCTGGGGCCAGGGGTGAACACTGAAGCTTTCTTT. The chain combines TRBV4-1 with TRBJ1-1, with D possibly matching TRBD1 (6 bases). Germline CDR1 is MGHRA and CDR2 is YSYEKL. With 4 bases removed from V and 0 bases from J, the gap between germline ends came to 12 bases. The CDR3 loop spans 15 amino acids.